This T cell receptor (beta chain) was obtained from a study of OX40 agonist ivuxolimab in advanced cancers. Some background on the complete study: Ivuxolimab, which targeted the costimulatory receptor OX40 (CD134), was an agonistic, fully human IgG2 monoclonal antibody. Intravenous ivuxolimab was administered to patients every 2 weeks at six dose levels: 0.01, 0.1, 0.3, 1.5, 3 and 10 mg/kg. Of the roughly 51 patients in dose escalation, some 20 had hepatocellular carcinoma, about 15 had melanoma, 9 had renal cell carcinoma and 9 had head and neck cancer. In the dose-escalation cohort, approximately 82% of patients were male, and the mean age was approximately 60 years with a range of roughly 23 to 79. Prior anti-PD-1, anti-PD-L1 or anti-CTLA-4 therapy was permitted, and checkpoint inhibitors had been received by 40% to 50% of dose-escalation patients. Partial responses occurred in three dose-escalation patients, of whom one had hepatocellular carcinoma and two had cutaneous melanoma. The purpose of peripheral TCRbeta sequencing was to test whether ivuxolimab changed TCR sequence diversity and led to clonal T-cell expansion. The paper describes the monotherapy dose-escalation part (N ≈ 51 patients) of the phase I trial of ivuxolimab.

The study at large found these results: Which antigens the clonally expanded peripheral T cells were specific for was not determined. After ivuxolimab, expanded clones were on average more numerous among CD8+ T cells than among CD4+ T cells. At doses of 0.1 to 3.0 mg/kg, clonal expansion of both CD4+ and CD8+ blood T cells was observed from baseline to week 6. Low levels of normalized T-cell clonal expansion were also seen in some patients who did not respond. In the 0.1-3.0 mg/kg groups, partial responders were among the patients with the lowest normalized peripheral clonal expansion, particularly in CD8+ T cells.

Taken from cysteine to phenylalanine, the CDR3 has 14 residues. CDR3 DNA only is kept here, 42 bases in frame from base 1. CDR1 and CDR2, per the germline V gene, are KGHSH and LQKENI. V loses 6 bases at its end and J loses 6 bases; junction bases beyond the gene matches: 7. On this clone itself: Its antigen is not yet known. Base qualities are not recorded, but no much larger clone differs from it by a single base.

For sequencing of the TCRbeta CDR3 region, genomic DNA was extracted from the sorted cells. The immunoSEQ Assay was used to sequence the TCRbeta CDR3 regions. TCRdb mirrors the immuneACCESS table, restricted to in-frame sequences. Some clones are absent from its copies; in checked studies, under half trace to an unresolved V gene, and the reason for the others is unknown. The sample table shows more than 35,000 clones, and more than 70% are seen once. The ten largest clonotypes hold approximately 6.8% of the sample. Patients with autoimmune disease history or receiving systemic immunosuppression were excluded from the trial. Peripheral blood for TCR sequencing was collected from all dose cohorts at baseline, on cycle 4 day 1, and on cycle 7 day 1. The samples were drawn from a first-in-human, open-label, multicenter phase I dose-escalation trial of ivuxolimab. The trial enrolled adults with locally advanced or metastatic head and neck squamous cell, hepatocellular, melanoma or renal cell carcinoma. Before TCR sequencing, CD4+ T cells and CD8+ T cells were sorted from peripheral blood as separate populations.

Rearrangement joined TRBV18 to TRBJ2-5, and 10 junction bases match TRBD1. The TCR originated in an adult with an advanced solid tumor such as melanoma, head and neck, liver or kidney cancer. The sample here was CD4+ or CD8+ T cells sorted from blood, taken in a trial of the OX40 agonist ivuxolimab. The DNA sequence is TGTGCCAGCTCGGGACAGGGGTCTCAAAAGACCCAGTACTTC. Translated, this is CASSGQGSQKTQYF.